The rows below give T cell receptor beta chains drawn from one sample of a study of cytomegalovirus exposure and HLA in healthy donors. The table came from immunoSEQ multiplex PCR; TCRdb's copy has only in-frame clones and leaves some out. Of about 130,000 clones in the sample, around 9% were seen once. The source material was PBMCs. The source of these receptors is a man aged 40-49 years in good health and CMV-seronegative. The CDR3 runs from the conserved cysteine through the conserved F or W. A D gene is named only where the DNA matches it firmly. Size is stated for part of the rows, as once, few or many counts, or as a class when the clone is expanded.

cdr3_aa: CASRLEWSYNEQFF
cdr3_nt: TGTGCAAGTCGCCTAGAATGGAGTTACAATGAGCAGTTCTTC
clone_size: few
d_call: NA
v_call: TRBV12-2
j_call: TRBJ2-1

cdr3_aa: CASRRGDRDVGEQFF
cdr3_nt: TGTGCCAGCAGGAGGGGGGACAGGGACGTAGGTGAGCAGTTCTTC
clone_size: NA
d_call: TRBD1
v_call: TRBV2
j_call: TRBJ2-1

cdr3_aa: CASSLGDRGLEQYF
cdr3_nt: TGTGCCAGCAGCTTGGGGGACAGGGGGCTTGAGCAGTACTTC
clone_size: NA
d_call: TRBD1
v_call: TRBV13
j_call: TRBJ2-7

cdr3_aa: CASSWGGTYEQYF
cdr3_nt: TGTGCCAGCAGTTGGGGCGGAACCTACGAGCAGTACTTC
clone_size: few
d_call: NA
v_call: TRBV6-5
j_call: TRBJ2-7

cdr3_aa: CASSPDINTGELFF
cdr3_nt: TGTGCCAGCTCACCGGACATAAACACCGGGGAGCTGTTTTTT
clone_size: few
d_call: NA
v_call: TRBV18
j_call: TRBJ2-2

cdr3_aa: CASSPGSYNSPLHF
cdr3_nt: TGTGCCAGCAGCCCGGGAAGTTATAATTCACCCCTCCACTTT
clone_size: few
d_call: NA
v_call: TRBV13
j_call: TRBJ1-6

cdr3_aa: CASSESSGGVLREQYF
cdr3_nt: TGTGCCAGCAGTGAATCCAGCGGGGGGGTCTTAAGAGAGCAGTACTTC
clone_size: few
d_call: TRBD2
v_call: TRBV2
j_call: TRBJ2-7

cdr3_aa: CASSLETRVLYGYTF
cdr3_nt: TGTGCCAGCAGCTTGGAAACCCGGGTATTATATGGCTACACCTTC
clone_size: few
d_call: NA
v_call: TRBV5-4
j_call: TRBJ1-2

cdr3_aa: CASGQGRDYYGYTF
cdr3_nt: TGCGCCAGCGGGCAGGGACGGGACTACTATGGCTACACCTTC
clone_size: few
d_call: NA
v_call: TRBV10-2
j_call: TRBJ1-2

cdr3_aa: CSATRSSYNEQFF
cdr3_nt: TGCAGCGCCACAAGGAGCTCCTACAATGAGCAGTTCTTC
clone_size: NA
d_call: NA
v_call: TRBV29-1
j_call: TRBJ2-1

cdr3_aa: CAWSLGTYNEQFF
cdr3_nt: TGTGCCTGGAGCCTGGGGACTTACAATGAGCAGTTCTTC
clone_size: NA
d_call: NA
v_call: TRBV30
j_call: TRBJ2-1

cdr3_aa: CSVEAGLETQYF
cdr3_nt: TGCAGCGTTGAAGCAGGGCTGGAGACCCAGTACTTC
clone_size: few
d_call: NA
v_call: TRBV29-1
j_call: TRBJ2-5

cdr3_aa: CASSNTLRAGASSYNEQFF
cdr3_nt: TGTGCCAGCAGTAACACCCTTCGAGCGGGGGCGAGCTCCTACAATGAGCAGTTCTTC
clone_size: few
d_call: TRBD2
v_call: TRBV27
j_call: TRBJ2-1

cdr3_aa: CASSPGGWETQYF
cdr3_nt: TGTGCCAGCAGCCCGGGAGGGTGGGAGACCCAGTACTTC
clone_size: NA
d_call: TRBD2
v_call: TRBV7-9
j_call: TRBJ2-5

cdr3_aa: CASSQKRGGGELFF
cdr3_nt: TGCGCCAGCAGCCAAAAGAGGGGGGGCGGGGAGCTGTTTTTT
clone_size: few
d_call: NA
v_call: TRBV4-3
j_call: TRBJ2-2

cdr3_aa: CASSDPREGEKLFF
cdr3_nt: TGTGCCAGCAGTGATCCCAGGGAAGGTGAAAAACTGTTTTTT
clone_size: NA
d_call: NA
v_call: TRBV6-1
j_call: TRBJ1-4

cdr3_aa: CASSLETSYNEQFF
cdr3_nt: TGTGCCAGCAGCTTAGAGACTTCCTACAATGAGCAGTTCTTC
clone_size: NA
d_call: NA
v_call: TRBV7-2
j_call: TRBJ2-1

cdr3_aa: CATRVMSTEAFF
cdr3_nt: TGTGCCACCAGGGTAATGAGCACTGAAGCTTTCTTT
clone_size: few
d_call: NA
v_call: TRBV7-9
j_call: TRBJ1-1

cdr3_aa: CSVGGDGNTEAFF
cdr3_nt: TGCAGCGTTGGGGGGGACGGGAACACTGAAGCTTTCTTT
clone_size: NA
d_call: NA
v_call: TRBV29-1
j_call: TRBJ1-1

cdr3_aa: CASRIAQAGAEKLFF
cdr3_nt: TGTGCCAGCAGAATTGCCCAGGCGGGGGCTGAAAAACTGTTTTTT
clone_size: few
d_call: NA
v_call: TRBV7-9
j_call: TRBJ1-4

cdr3_aa: CASTDIAGLSNEQFF
cdr3_nt: TGTGCCAGTACTGACATAGCGGGGCTCTCCAATGAGCAGTTCTTC
clone_size: few
d_call: TRBD2
v_call: TRBV19
j_call: TRBJ2-1

cdr3_aa: CASSLTPGGTIYF
cdr3_nt: TGTGCCAGCAGCTTAACTCCGGGAGGCACCATATATTTT
clone_size: NA
d_call: NA
v_call: TRBV7-3
j_call: TRBJ1-3

cdr3_aa: CASSLVRTAIYEQYF
cdr3_nt: TGTGCCAGCAGCTTGGTTCGAACAGCCATCTACGAGCAGTACTTC
clone_size: NA
d_call: NA
v_call: TRBV5-6
j_call: TRBJ2-7

cdr3_aa: CASSPGQGQNEKLFF
cdr3_nt: TGTGCCAGCAGCCCAGGACAGGGACAAAATGAAAAACTGTTTTTT
clone_size: NA
d_call: TRBD1
v_call: TRBV9
j_call: TRBJ1-4

cdr3_aa: CAGSLGATNEKLFF
cdr3_nt: TGCGCCGGCAGCCTCGGTGCAACTAATGAAAAACTGTTTTTT
clone_size: NA
d_call: NA
v_call: TRBV4-1
j_call: TRBJ1-4

cdr3_aa: CASSQGGRVTGELFF
cdr3_nt: TGTGCCAGCAGCCAAGGGGGCAGGGTCACCGGGGAGCTGTTTTTT
clone_size: few
d_call: TRBD1
v_call: TRBV7-2
j_call: TRBJ2-2

cdr3_aa: CASSPTGSYEQYF
cdr3_nt: TGTGCCAGTAGCCCGACAGGGTCCTACGAGCAGTACTTC
clone_size: few
d_call: TRBD1
v_call: TRBV19
j_call: TRBJ2-7

cdr3_aa: CASSLVAGLAGGYEQYF
cdr3_nt: TGTGCCAGCAGCCTAGTAGCGGGGCTAGCGGGGGGCTACGAGCAGTACTTC
clone_size: NA
d_call: TRBD2
v_call: TRBV7-2
j_call: TRBJ2-7

cdr3_aa: CASSPLTGYSNQPQHF
cdr3_nt: TGTGCCAGCAGTCCGCTGACAGGGTATAGCAATCAGCCCCAGCATTTT
clone_size: few
d_call: TRBD1
v_call: TRBV27
j_call: TRBJ1-5

cdr3_aa: CASSSLLNEQFF
cdr3_nt: TGTGCCAGCAGTTCCCTACTCAATGAGCAGTTCTTC
clone_size: NA
d_call: NA
v_call: TRBV27
j_call: TRBJ2-1

cdr3_aa: CASSWTGDVKQYF
cdr3_nt: TGTGCCAGCAGCTGGACAGGGGATGTCAAGCAGTACTTC
clone_size: NA
d_call: TRBD1
v_call: TRBV7-2
j_call: TRBJ2-7

cdr3_aa: CASSIDGTGGQPQHF
cdr3_nt: TGTGCCAGTAGTATAGATGGGACAGGGGGACAGCCCCAGCATTTT
clone_size: NA
d_call: TRBD1
v_call: TRBV19
j_call: TRBJ1-5

cdr3_aa: CASSHLIYEQYF
cdr3_nt: TGTGCCAGCAGTCATCTAATCTACGAGCAGTACTTC
clone_size: NA
d_call: NA
v_call: TRBV6-5
j_call: TRBJ2-7

cdr3_aa: CASSLVGTDYNQPQHF
cdr3_nt: TGTGCCAGCAGTTTAGTAGGGACAGACTACAATCAGCCCCAGCATTTT
clone_size: few
d_call: TRBD1
v_call: TRBV27
j_call: TRBJ1-5

cdr3_aa: CASSLDGRNTGELFF
cdr3_nt: TGCGCCAGCAGCTTGGACGGTAGGAACACCGGGGAGCTGTTTTTT
clone_size: NA
d_call: NA
v_call: TRBV5-1
j_call: TRBJ2-2

cdr3_aa: CATLGGLSTDTQYF
cdr3_nt: TGTGCCACCCTAGGGGGCCTTAGCACAGATACGCAGTATTTT
clone_size: NA
d_call: TRBD1
v_call: TRBV4-2
j_call: TRBJ2-3

cdr3_aa: CATSSGGKSNQPQHF
cdr3_nt: TGTGCCACCAGCAGCGGGGGGAAGAGCAATCAGCCCCAGCATTTT
clone_size: few
d_call: NA
v_call: TRBV15
j_call: TRBJ1-5

cdr3_aa: CASRRTGGDQPQHF
cdr3_nt: TGTGCCAGCAGAAGGACAGGGGGGGATCAGCCCCAGCATTTT
clone_size: NA
d_call: TRBD1
v_call: TRBV6-6
j_call: TRBJ1-5

cdr3_aa: CASRGTSGGPNTGELFF
cdr3_nt: TGTGCCAGCAGAGGGACTAGCGGGGGGCCGAACACCGGGGAGCTGTTTTTT
clone_size: NA
d_call: TRBD2
v_call: TRBV7-8
j_call: TRBJ2-2

cdr3_aa: CASSRAGDTQYF
cdr3_nt: TGTGCCAGCAGCCGAGCGGGGGATACGCAGTATTTT
clone_size: few
d_call: TRBD2
v_call: TRBV11-1
j_call: TRBJ2-3

cdr3_aa: CASSERGMNTEAFF
cdr3_nt: TGTGCCAGCAGTGAACGGGGAATGAACACTGAAGCTTTCTTT
clone_size: NA
d_call: NA
v_call: TRBV6-1
j_call: TRBJ1-1

cdr3_aa: CASSPRTEAFF
cdr3_nt: TGTGCCAGCAGCCCGAGGACTGAAGCTTTCTTT
clone_size: few
d_call: NA
v_call: TRBV11-2
j_call: TRBJ1-1

cdr3_aa: CASSLGVGGTEAFF
cdr3_nt: TGTGCCAGCAGCTTAGGGGTGGGGGGAACTGAAGCTTTCTTT
clone_size: NA
d_call: NA
v_call: TRBV7-9
j_call: TRBJ1-1

cdr3_aa: CASSPGTLYGYTF
cdr3_nt: TGTGCCAGTAGTCCCGGGACTCTATATGGCTACACCTTC
clone_size: few
d_call: NA
v_call: TRBV19
j_call: TRBJ1-2

cdr3_aa: CASSSTDREWADTQYF
cdr3_nt: TGTGCCAGCAGTTCCACTGACAGGGAGTGGGCAGATACGCAGTATTTT
clone_size: few
d_call: TRBD1
v_call: TRBV27
j_call: TRBJ2-3

cdr3_aa: CASSLGAGTLGYTF
cdr3_nt: TGTGCCAGCAGCTTAGGGGCAGGGACTTTAGGCTACACCTTC
clone_size: NA
d_call: NA
v_call: TRBV7-8
j_call: TRBJ1-2

cdr3_aa: CASSPGLLGTQYF
cdr3_nt: TGTGCCAGTAGTCCGGGACTTCTCGGGACCCAGTACTTC
clone_size: NA
d_call: NA
v_call: TRBV19
j_call: TRBJ2-5

cdr3_aa: CASSPLRTGEKLFF
cdr3_nt: TGTGCCAGCAGCCCCCTGCGGACGGGGGAAAAACTGTTTTTT
clone_size: few
d_call: NA
v_call: TRBV7-8
j_call: TRBJ1-4

cdr3_aa: CASSEGRGTGELFF
cdr3_nt: TGTGCCAGCAGTGAAGGAAGGGGGACCGGGGAGCTGTTTTTT
clone_size: few
d_call: NA
v_call: TRBV6-1
j_call: TRBJ2-2

cdr3_aa: CAISEDRAPDTQYF
cdr3_nt: TGTGCCATCAGTGAGGACAGGGCCCCAGATACGCAGTATTTT
clone_size: NA
d_call: TRBD1
v_call: TRBV10-3
j_call: TRBJ2-3

cdr3_aa: CAGGRNRDAEAFF
cdr3_nt: TGTGCCGGCGGCAGAAACAGGGACGCTGAAGCTTTCTTT
clone_size: NA
d_call: NA
v_call: TRBV18
j_call: TRBJ1-1

cdr3_aa: CAWSPINEQFF
cdr3_nt: TGTGCCTGGAGCCCTATTAATGAGCAGTTCTTC
clone_size: few
d_call: NA
v_call: TRBV30
j_call: TRBJ2-1

cdr3_aa: CASSSTGYGYTF
cdr3_nt: TGTGCCAGCAGTTCGACAGGGTATGGCTACACCTTC
clone_size: NA
d_call: TRBD1
v_call: TRBV11-2
j_call: TRBJ1-2